Listed below are T cell receptor beta chains from one sample, sequenced in a study of T cell responses to AZD1222 COVID-19 vaccine. The table came from immunoSEQ multiplex PCR; TCRdb's copy has only in-frame clones and leaves some out. This sample has 90,000 to 130,000 clones; approximately 90% occur once, and the top ten carry 15%. The sample in question was peripheral blood, obtained 28 days after the second AZD1222 dose. These receptors all stem from an adult who received the AZD1222 COVID-19 vaccine. CDR3s include the opening cysteine and the closing phenylalanine or tryptophan. D genes are given only for firm matches. Size is omitted from some rows. Given values are once, few, many or a class for expanded clones.

d_gene | j_gene | v_gene | abundance | CDR3nt | CDR3aa
- | TRBJ1-2 | TRBV3-1/TRBV3-2 | - | TGTGCCAGCAGCCCCACGGGGGACTATGGCTACACCTTC | CASSPTGDYGYTF
- | TRBJ1-1 | TRBV19 | - | TGTGCCAGTCTGGAGGGACACCCGACAAGGAAAGCTTTCTTT | CASLEGHPTRKAFF
- | TRBJ1-5 | TRBV5-1 | - | TGCGCCAGCAGCTTGGATCCGGGGGCCTTCAATCAGCCCCAGCATTTT | CASSLDPGAFNQPQHF
- | TRBJ2-7 | TRBV5-1 | - | TGCGCCAGCAGCTTGCGAGGAATCTCCTACGAGCAGTACTTC | CASSLRGISYEQYF
- | TRBJ1-6 | TRBV5-4 | - | TGTGCCAGCAGCGACACCGCGGACGTAAGGAATTCACCCCTCCACTTT | CASSDTADVRNSPLHF
TRBD1 | TRBJ2-7 | TRBV5-6 | - | TGTGCCAGCAGCGGGGACAGGCTCTACGAGCAGTACTTC | CASSGDRLYEQYF
- | TRBJ2-7 | TRBV11-2 | - | TGTGCCAGCAGCTTAGCCTACAGACGGGGCTACGAGCAGTACTTC | CASSLAYRRGYEQYF
- | TRBJ1-6 | TRBV24-1 | - | TGTGCCATTTTTAGGACCTATAATTCACCCCTCCACTTT | CAIFRTYNSPLHF
TRBD1 | TRBJ1-2 | TRBV24-1 | - | TGTGCCACCAGTGATTTACAGGGGAAGAGTGGCTACACCTTC | CATSDLQGKSGYTF
TRBD1 | TRBJ1-5 | TRBV29-1 | - | TGCAGCGTAGGCCTTGGGACAGGTACTTATAGCAATCAGCCCCAGCATTTT | CSVGLGTGTYSNQPQHF
TRBD1 | TRBJ1-2 | TRBV11-2 | - | TGTGCCAGCAGCTCGACCGGGACAGCCTATGGCTACACCTTC | CASSSTGTAYGYTF
- | TRBJ2-5 | TRBV25-1 | - | TGTGCCAGCAGTGAATGGGACCGGGGGACCCAGTACTTC | CASSEWDRGTQYF
- | TRBJ2-7 | TRBV5-8 | - | TGTGCCAGCAGCTTCCCGAACGAGCAGTACTTC | CASSFPNEQYF
- | TRBJ2-5 | TRBV27 | - | TGTGCCAGCAGTTTAACCGCGACGGGAGAGACCCAGTACTTC | CASSLTATGETQYF
- | TRBJ1-3 | TRBV5-1 | - | TGCGCCAGCAGCCTGGGAGCAGCTACTGGAAACACCATATATTTT | CASSLGAATGNTIYF
TRBD2 | TRBJ2-3 | TRBV7-2 | - | TGTGCCAGCAGCTTAAGTCTGATCGGCGGGGGAACAGATACGCAGTATTTT | CASSLSLIGGGTDTQYF
TRBD1 | TRBJ1-2 | TRBV3-1/TRBV3-2 | - | TGTGCCAGCAGCCTGACAGGGGAGGGCTACACCTTC | CASSLTGEGYTF
- | TRBJ1-4 | TRBV27 | - | TGTGCCAGCAGTTCACAGGGCTGGGGTGAAAAACTGTTTTTT | CASSSQGWGEKLFF
- | TRBJ1-2 | TRBV7-8 | few | TGTGCCAGCAGCTTAGTCTCGCCGGGGACATCGCCGCGGGGAGGCTACACCTTC | CASSLVSPGTSPRGGYTF
- | TRBJ1-5 | TRBV5-1 | few | TGCGCCAGCAGCTTGGCGGGGACTGGCAATCAGCCCCAGCATTTT | CASSLAGTGNQPQHF
- | TRBJ1-1 | TRBV29-1 | - | TGCAGCGGGGGGCGGCTGTTGGGCACTGAAGCTTTCTTT | CSGGRLLGTEAFF
- | TRBJ1-5 | TRBV10-3 | - | TGTGCCATCAGTGATCATGGGGAATTCCACAATCAGCCCCAGCATTTT | CAISDHGEFHNQPQHF
TRBD1 | TRBJ1-2 | TRBV30 | - | TGTGCCTTTACTATCGGACAGGGGAGCGGCTACACCTTC | CAFTIGQGSGYTF
- | TRBJ2-7 | TRBV11-3 | - | TGTGCCAGCAGCTTTTTGACGAGCTCCTACGAGCAGTACTTC | CASSFLTSSYEQYF
- | TRBJ1-2 | TRBV28 | - | TGTGCCAGCAGTTTAGGGGGGCCGGGAGGCTACACCTTC | CASSLGGPGGYTF
- | TRBJ1-1 | TRBV6-5 | - | TGTGCCGGGGGGGGCGGGATCGCTGAAGCTTTCTTT | CAGGGGIAEAFF
TRBD2 | TRBJ2-5 | TRBV19 | - | TGTGCCAGTAGCCTGGGACCGGGGGGAGTTGAGACCCAGTACTTC | CASSLGPGGVETQYF
- | TRBJ2-1 | TRBV4-1 | - | TGCGCCAGCAGCCAAGTGGCCAGAGGGTGGGACAATGAGCAGTTCTTC | CASSQVARGWDNEQFF
- | TRBJ2-2 | TRBV5-4 | - | TGTGCCAGCAGCTTCCCGGTCGGGGAGCTGTTTTTT | CASSFPVGELFF
- | TRBJ1-1 | TRBV9 | - | TGTGCCAGCAGCGTAGTATCGGGGAACACTGAAGCTTTCTTT | CASSVVSGNTEAFF
TRBD1 | TRBJ1-2 | TRBV6-5 | - | TGTGCCAGCAGTTACAATACAGGGGGTGGCTACACCTTC | CASSYNTGGGYTF